The text below deals with one T cell receptor beta chain. No antigen is known for it. Control samples were healthy donors' buffy coats. Germline loops: CDR1 SEHNR, CDR2 FQNEAQ (reference sequence). CDR3 length: 13 residues. J lost 4 bases, V lost 4 bases, and 2 bases had no gene match. The entry originates in a study of STAT5B mutations in CD4+ large granular lymphocyte leukemia. Repertoires were generated with immunoSEQ multiplex PCR, while TCRdb's copy carries only in-frame clones and drops some. This table has about 45,000 clones, 80% to 90% appearing once. Study-wide findings and caveats: TRBV06-family usage was enriched in top patient clones (8/27) versus controls (2/35). CD4-sorted patient repertoires seemed more clonal than healthy CD4+ repertoires.

This chain links TRBV7-9 with TRBJ1-1; TRBD1 aligns across 8 bases. This receptor was taken from a human donor in good health. The sequenced sample consisted of CD4+ T cells from blood buffy coats. The CDR3 loop is CASSSQGGTEAFF. For the CDR3, the DNA is TGTGCCAGCAGCTCACAGGGGGGCACTGAAGCTTTCTTT.